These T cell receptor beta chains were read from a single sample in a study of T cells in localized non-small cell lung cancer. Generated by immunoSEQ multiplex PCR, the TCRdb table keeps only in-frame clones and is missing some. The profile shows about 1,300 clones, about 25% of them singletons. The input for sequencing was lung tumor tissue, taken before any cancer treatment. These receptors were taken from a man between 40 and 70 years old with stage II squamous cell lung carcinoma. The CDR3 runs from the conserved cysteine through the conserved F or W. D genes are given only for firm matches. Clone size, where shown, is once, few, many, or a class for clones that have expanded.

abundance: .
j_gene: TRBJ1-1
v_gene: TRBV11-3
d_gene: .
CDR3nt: TGTGCCAGCAGCCCGCAGACAGGGAACACTGAAGCTTTCTTT
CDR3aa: CASSPQTGNTEAFF

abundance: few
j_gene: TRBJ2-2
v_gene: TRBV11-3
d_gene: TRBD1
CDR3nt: TGTGCCAGCGGACCGGGACAGGGTCGGATCGGGGAGCTGTTTTTT
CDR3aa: CASGPGQGRIGELFF

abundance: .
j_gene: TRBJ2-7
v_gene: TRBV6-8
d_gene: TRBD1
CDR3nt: TGTGCCAGCAGTTACTCGGACAGGGCGACCTCCTACGAGCAGTACTTC
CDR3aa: CASSYSDRATSYEQYF

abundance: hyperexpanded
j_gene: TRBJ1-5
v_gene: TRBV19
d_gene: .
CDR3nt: TGTGCCAGTAGTATTGGGACCCTTTATAGCAATCAGCCCCAGCATTTT
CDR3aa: CASSIGTLYSNQPQHF

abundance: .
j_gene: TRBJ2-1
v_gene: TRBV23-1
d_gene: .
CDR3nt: TGCGCCAGCACAGCCGGTCCGGGTAATGAGCAGTTCTTC
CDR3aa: CASTAGPGNEQFF

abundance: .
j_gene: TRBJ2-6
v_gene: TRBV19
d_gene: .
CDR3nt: TGTGCCAGTACGCGGGGGCGGACCGGTTATGGGGCCAACGTCCTGACTTTC
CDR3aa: CASTRGRTGYGANVLTF

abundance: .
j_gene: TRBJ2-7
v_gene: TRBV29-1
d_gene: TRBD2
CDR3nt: TGCAGCGTTGAGCCGACGGGGGGCTACGAGCAGTACTTC
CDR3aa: CSVEPTGGYEQYF

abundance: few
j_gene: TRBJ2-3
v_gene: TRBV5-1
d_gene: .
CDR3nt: TGCGCCAGCAGCATGGACGGGACCTTCTTAGATACGCAGTATTTT
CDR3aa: CASSMDGTFLDTQYF

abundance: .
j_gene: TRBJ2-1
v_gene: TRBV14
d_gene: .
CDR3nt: TGTGCCAGCAGCCGATACAGGGAATATGAGCAGTTCTTC
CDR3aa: CASSRYREYEQFF

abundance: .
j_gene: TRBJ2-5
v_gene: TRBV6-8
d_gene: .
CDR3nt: TGTGCCAGCAGTTCCGTGACTAGTTGGGACCGAGAGACCCAGTACTTC
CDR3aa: CASSSVTSWDRETQYF

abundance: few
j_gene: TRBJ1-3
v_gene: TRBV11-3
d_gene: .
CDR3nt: TGTGCCAGCAGCTTAGGTGTGGGCGGCTCTGGAAACACCATATATTTT
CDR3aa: CASSLGVGGSGNTIYF

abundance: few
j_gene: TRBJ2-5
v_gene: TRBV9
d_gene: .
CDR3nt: TGTGCCAGCAGCGGGGTCAGCCAGAAGGAGACCCAGTACTTC
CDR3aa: CASSGVSQKETQYF

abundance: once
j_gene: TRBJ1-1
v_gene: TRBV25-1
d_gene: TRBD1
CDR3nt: TGTGCCAGCAGTGGGACAGGTGAGGGTGAAGCTTTCTTT
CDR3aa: CASSGTGEGEAFF

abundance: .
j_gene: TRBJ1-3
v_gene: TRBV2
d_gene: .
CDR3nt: TGTGCCAGCACGAGGGGGTATGGGAAAGGAAACACCATATATTTT
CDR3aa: CASTRGYGKGNTIYF

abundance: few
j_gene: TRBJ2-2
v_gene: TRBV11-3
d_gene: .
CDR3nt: TGTGCCAGCAGCTTAGATGGGACCCCATTCGGGGAGCTGTTTTTT
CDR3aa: CASSLDGTPFGELFF

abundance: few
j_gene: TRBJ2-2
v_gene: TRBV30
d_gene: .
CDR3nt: TGTGCCAGGTTCTCCTGGGGGGGCGGCAAAACCGGGGAGCTGTTTTTT
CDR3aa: CARFSWGGGKTGELFF

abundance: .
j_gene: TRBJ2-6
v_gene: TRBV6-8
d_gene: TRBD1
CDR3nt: TGTGCCAGCAGCCCAACCGACAGGGAACCTGGGGCCAACGTCCTGACTTTC
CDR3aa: CASSPTDREPGANVLTF

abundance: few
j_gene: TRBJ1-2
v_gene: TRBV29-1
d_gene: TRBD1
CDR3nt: TGCAGCGCGGACAGGACTACTAACTATGGCTACACCTTC
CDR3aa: CSADRTTNYGYTF

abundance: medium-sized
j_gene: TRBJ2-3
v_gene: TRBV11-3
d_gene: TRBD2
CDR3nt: TGTGCCAGCAGCTTATTCGGACGGGAGGGCACAGATACGCAGTATTTT
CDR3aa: CASSLFGREGTDTQYF

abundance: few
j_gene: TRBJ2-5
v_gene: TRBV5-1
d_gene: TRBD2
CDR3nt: TGCGCCAGCAGCCAACAACTAGCGGAGCCTCAAGAGACCCAGTACTTC
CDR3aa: CASSQQLAEPQETQYF

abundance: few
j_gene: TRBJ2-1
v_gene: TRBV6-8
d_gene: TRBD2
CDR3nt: TGTGCCAGCAGTTACGTTCCCAGCGGGAATTACAATGAGCAGTTCTTC
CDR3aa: CASSYVPSGNYNEQFF

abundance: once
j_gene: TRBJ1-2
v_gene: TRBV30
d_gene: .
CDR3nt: TGTGCCTGGACCCCTCCAGCCTATGGCTACACCTTC
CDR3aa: CAWTPPAYGYTF

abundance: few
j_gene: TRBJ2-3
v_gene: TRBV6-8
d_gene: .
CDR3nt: TGTGCCAGCAGTTCCCCCGTTACAGATACGCAGTATTTT
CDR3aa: CASSSPVTDTQYF

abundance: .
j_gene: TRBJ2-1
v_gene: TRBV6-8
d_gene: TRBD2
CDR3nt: TGTGCCAGCAGCGCTAGCGGCCACTACAATGAGCAGTTCTTC
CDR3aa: CASSASGHYNEQFF

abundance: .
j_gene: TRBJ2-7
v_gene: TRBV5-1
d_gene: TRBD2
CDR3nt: TGCGCCAGCAGCCCGGGACTAGCGGGACTCGTCGAGCAGTACTTC
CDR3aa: CASSPGLAGLVEQYF

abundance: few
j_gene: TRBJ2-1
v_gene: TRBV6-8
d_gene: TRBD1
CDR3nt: TGTGCCAGCACCCTCCAGGGGGAGTCCTACAATGAGCAGTTCTTC
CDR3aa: CASTLQGESYNEQFF

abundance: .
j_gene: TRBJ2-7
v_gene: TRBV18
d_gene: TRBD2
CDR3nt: TGTGCCAGCTCACCACGGACTAGCAAGTTCAACGAGCAGTACTTC
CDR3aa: CASSPRTSKFNEQYF

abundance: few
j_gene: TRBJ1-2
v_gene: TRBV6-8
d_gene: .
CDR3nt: TGTGCCAGCAGTTCCTTCGGGGTCCTCAGTTATGGCTACACCTTC
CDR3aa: CASSSFGVLSYGYTF

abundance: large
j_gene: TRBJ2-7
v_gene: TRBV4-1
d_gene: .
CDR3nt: TGCGCCAGCAGCCAAGGCTCAGGAGGCTACGAGCAGTACTTC
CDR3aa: CASSQGSGGYEQYF

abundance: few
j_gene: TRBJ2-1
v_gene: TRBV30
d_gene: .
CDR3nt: TGTGCCTGGAGTACCGGGACATTCTACAATGAGCAGTTCTTC
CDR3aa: CAWSTGTFYNEQFF

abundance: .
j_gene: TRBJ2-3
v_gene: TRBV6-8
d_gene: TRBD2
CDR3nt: TGTGCCAGCTGGGAGCGGGGTCTTTTGGATACGCAGTATTTT
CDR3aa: CASWERGLLDTQYF

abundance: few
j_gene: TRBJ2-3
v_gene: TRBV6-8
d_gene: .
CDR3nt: TGTGCCAGCAGGAGCTTTGAGGGTAGCACAGATACGCAGTATTTT
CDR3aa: CASRSFEGSTDTQYF

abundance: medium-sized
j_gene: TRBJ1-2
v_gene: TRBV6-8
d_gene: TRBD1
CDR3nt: TGTGCCAGCAGTTCGGACAGGTTCTATGGCTACACCTTC
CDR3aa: CASSSDRFYGYTF

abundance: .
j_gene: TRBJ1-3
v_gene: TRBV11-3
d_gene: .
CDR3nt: TGTGCCAGCAGCTTAGGGTCGGCGGGGGGAAACACCATATATTTT
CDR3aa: CASSLGSAGGNTIYF

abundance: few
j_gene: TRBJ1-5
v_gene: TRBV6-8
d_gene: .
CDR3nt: TGTGCCAGCAATAGGGGGGGTGGCAATCAGCCCCAGCATTTT
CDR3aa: CASNRGGGNQPQHF

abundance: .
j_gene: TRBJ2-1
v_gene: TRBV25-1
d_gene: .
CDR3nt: TGTGCCAGCAGTGAGAGACCCCCCGACAATGAGCAGTTCTTC
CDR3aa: CASSERPPDNEQFF

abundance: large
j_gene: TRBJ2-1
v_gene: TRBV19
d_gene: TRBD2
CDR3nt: TGTGCCAGTAGTTCCGGGACTAGCGGGAGAGGGTGGGGATTCTTC
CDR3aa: CASSSGTSGRGWGFF

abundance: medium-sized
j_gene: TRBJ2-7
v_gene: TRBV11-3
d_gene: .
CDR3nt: TGTGCCAGCAGCTTAAGTTTAACGGGACTCTACGAGCAGTACTTC
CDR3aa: CASSLSLTGLYEQYF

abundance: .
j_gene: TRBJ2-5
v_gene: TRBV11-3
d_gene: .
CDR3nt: TGTGCCAGCAGCTACGGGGGTAGGGGGCAGGAGACCCAGTACTTC
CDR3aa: CASSYGGRGQETQYF

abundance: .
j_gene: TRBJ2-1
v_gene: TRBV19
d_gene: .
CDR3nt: TGTGCCAGTAGTATTGGGATCGGACTACCTGAGCAGTTCTTC
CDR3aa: CASSIGIGLPEQFF

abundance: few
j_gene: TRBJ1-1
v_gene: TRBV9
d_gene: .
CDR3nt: TGTGCCAGCAGGTTAGGAGGGGCGAACACTGAAGCTTTCTTT
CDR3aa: CASRLGGANTEAFF

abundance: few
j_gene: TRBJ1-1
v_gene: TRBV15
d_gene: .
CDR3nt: TGTGCCACCAGCAGAGGTTATGAGAACACTGAAGCTTTCTTT
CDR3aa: CATSRGYENTEAFF

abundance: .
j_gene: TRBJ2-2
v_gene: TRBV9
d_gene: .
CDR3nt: TGTGCCAGCAGTGAAACTGACCTGAACACCGGGGAGCTGTTTTTT
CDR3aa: CASSETDLNTGELFF

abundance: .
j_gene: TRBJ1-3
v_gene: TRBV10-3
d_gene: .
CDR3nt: TGTGCCATCAGTGAGGGGGGGATCTCTGGAAACACCATATATTTT
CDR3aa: CAISEGGISGNTIYF

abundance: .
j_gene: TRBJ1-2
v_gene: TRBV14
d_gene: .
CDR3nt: TGTGCCAGCAGCCAAGTGACCGACCCTACTAACTATGGCTACACCTTC
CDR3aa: CASSQVTDPTNYGYTF

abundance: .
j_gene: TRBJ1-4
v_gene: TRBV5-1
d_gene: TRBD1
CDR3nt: TGCGCCAGCAGCTTACAGGGGGCAGAGTCAGAAAAACTGTTTTTT
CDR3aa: CASSLQGAESEKLFF

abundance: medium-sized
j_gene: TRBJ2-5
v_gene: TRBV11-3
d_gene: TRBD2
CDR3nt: TGTGCCAGCAGCATGGGGACTAGCGGGACTGAGACCCAGTACTTC
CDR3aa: CASSMGTSGTETQYF

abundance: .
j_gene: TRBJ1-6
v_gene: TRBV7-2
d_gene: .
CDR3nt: TGTGCCAGCAGCTACTTGGGGAATTCACCCCTCCACTTT
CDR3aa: CASSYLGNSPLHF

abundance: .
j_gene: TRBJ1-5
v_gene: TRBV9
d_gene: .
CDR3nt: TGTGCCAGCAGCGCAGGGTTAAGTCAGCCCCAGCATTTT
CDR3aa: CASSAGLSQPQHF

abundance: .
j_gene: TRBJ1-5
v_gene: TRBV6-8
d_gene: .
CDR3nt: TGTGCCAGCAGTTTTTTCAGCAATCAGCCCCAGCATTTT
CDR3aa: CASSFFSNQPQHF

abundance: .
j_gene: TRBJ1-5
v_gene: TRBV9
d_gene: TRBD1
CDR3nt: TGTGCCAGCAGCTGGACAGGGGGGGATCAGCCCCAGCATTTT
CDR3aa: CASSWTGGDQPQHF

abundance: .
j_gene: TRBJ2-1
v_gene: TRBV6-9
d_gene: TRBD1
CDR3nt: TGTGCCAGCATTCGACAGGGTTCCAATGAGCAGTTCTTC
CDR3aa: CASIRQGSNEQFF

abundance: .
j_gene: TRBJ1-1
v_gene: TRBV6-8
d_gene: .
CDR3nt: TGTGCCATCAGTGGAACGGAGGGGGGGAACACTGAAGCTTTCTTT
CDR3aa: CAISGTEGGNTEAFF

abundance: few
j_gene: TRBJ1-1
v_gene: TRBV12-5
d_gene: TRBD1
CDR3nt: TGTGCTAGTGGTTTGGTCCGGGACAGGGGGAACACTGAAGCTTTCTTT
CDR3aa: CASGLVRDRGNTEAFF